This TCR beta chain was captured by sequencing in a study of OX40 agonist ivuxolimab in advanced cancers. Study-level findings and limits: Near-lowest levels of clonal expansion characterized partial responders at 0.1-3.0 mg/kg.

Turning to this clone: Its matching antigen is unknown.

Clones were sequenced by immunoSEQ multiplex PCR, and TCRdb holds only the in-frame ones, with some missing. Of around 60,000 clones listed, 85% to 95% are singletons. The specimen was CD4+ or CD8+ T cells sorted from blood, collected in a trial of the OX40 agonist ivuxolimab. The clonotype originates from an adult with an advanced solid tumor such as melanoma, head and neck, liver or kidney cancer.

The CDR3 DNA sequence: TGTGCCAGCTCACCAGGGGATGGGCAGCCCCAGCATTTT. Translation: CASSPGDGQPQHF. The V and J genes are TRBV18 and TRBJ1-5; no reliable D call. The V end lost 2 bases, the J end lost 7 bases, and 9 bases lay between the germline ends. There are 13 residues in the CDR3. Germline V gene lookup returns CDR1 KGHSH and CDR2 LQKENI.